This TCR beta chain was recovered during a study of OX40 agonist ivuxolimab in advanced cancers. This clone was observed a few times. This CDR3 is 16 amino acids long. Germline CDR1 and CDR2: SGHTA and FQGTGA. The V segment lost 4 bases and the J segment 8 bases; nucleotides outside the gene matches: 8. Using immunoSEQ multiplex PCR, the repertoire was profiled, and TCRdb retains in-frame clones only, with some absent. This sample has tens of thousands of clones, with approximately 89% found just once. The source was CD4+ or CD8+ T cells sorted from blood, collected in a trial of the OX40 agonist ivuxolimab. The chain is built from TRBV7-3 and TRBJ2-1, with 13 bases matching TRBD2. The clonotype comes from an adult with an advanced solid tumor such as melanoma, head and neck, liver or kidney cancer. CDR3 sequence (DNA): TGTGCCAGCAGCTCAGCCGGGACTAGCGGGATCTATGAGCAGTTCTTC. This encodes CASSSAGTSGIYEQFF.